Listed here are 32 T cell receptor beta chains from one sample, sequenced in a study of blood T cells in healthy people across ages. Primed by a sample-barcoded 5' primer and a J-beta primer mix, a second PCR proceeded for roughly 7 to 12 cycles. TCRdb passed the 5' RACE reads through MiXCR, listing each CDR3 protein once. Of hundreds of thousands of distinct CDR3 sequences in the sample, 29% were seen once. Sample: blood. The receptor source for this set is an elderly woman in good health.

Remarks on this clonotype: A single base separates this from a much larger clone, so it may be a read error. CDR3 in amino acids: CASSLATAGAFF. CDR3 nucleotide sequence: TGTGCCAGCAGCTTAGCGACAGCTGGAGCTTTCTTT. V gene TRBV7-2 combines with J gene TRBJ1-1; perhaps TRBD1 as D (5 bases). V shed 0 bases and J shed 10 bases, with 9 bases lying between them. Germline V CDR1 and CDR2: SGHTA, FQGNSA. The CDR3 length is 12 residues.

This rearrangement joins TRBV7-9 to TRBJ2-7; 8 bases align to TRBD2. The CDR3 sequence is 13 residues long. The V and J ends lost 5 bases and 7 bases, in that order; junction bases with no gene match: 7. The germline V gene encodes CDR1 SEHNR and CDR2 FQNEAQ (reference sequence). The CDR3 spells CASSPPGGQEQYF. Here the CDR3 DNA reads TGTGCCAGCAGCCCTCCGGGGGGGCAGGAGCAGTACTTC. Filled out from reference TRBV7-9 and TRBJ2-7, the complete variable domain reads DTGVSQNPRHKITKRGQNVTFRCDPISEHNRLYWYRQTLGQGPEFLTYFQNEAQLEKSRLLSDRFSAERPKGSFSTLEIQRTEQGDSAMYLCASSPPGGQEQYFGPGTRLTVT.

This clonotype has just a few counts. The V gene is TRBV4-2, the J gene TRBJ2-3; unclear D gene. Between the trimmed V and J ends, which lost 4 bases and 2 bases, there was a span of 16 bases. The CDR3 spans 16 residues. Germline V gene data show CDR1 as LGHNA and CDR2 as YNFKEQ. CDR3 nucleotides: TGTGCCAGCAGCCTGTCCGACTCTTACCCCACAGATACGCAGTATTTT. Its translation is CASSLSDSYPTDTQYF.

This clonotype was observed many times. This chain links TRBV6-2 or TRBV6-3 with TRBJ1-2; D perhaps matches TRBD1 (5 bases). V lost 5 bases and J 8 bases, leaving 12 bases between the germline ends. The CDR3 totals 12 residues. CDR1 and CDR2 from the germline V gene are MNHEY and SVGEGT. The CDR3 coding sequence is TGTGCCAGCAGTCGGACATATCCGGGCTACACCTTC. Translated, it gives CASSRTYPGYTF.

On this clonotype itself: A much larger clone sits a single nucleotide away, making a read error possible. The J gene is TRBJ2-7, the V gene TRBV6-2 or TRBV6-3, with TRBD1 identical over 10 bases. CDR1 and CDR2 from the germline V gene are MNHEY and SVGEGT. The V and J ends lost 11 bases and 3 bases, in that order; junction bases with no gene match: 4. CDR3 length: 12 residues. The CDR3: CAAGQGRYEQYF. The CDR3, as DNA: TGTGCCGCGGGACAGGGGCGCTACGAGCAGTACTTC.

This clonotype was counted a few times. This chain links TRBV28 with TRBJ2-5; TRBD1 matches at 9 bases. CDR1 is MDHEN and CDR2 is SYDVKM in the germline V gene. The CDR3 is 15 residues long. The V segment lost 4 bases and the J segment 5 bases; nucleotides outside the gene matches: 8. This chain's CDR3 is CASSSPGQGLETQYF. The CDR3 bases are TGTGCCAGCAGTTCCCCGGGACAGGGTTTGGAGACCCAGTACTTC.

This clonotype has ten or more counts. V gene TRBV7-9 combines with J gene TRBJ2-5; maybe TRBD1 (5 bases). The CDR3 covers 15 residues. The V gene's germline CDR1 is SEHNR and CDR2 FQNEAQ (reference sequence). V was clipped by 2 bases and J by 6 bases, with 16 bases between them. The CDR3, as DNA: TGTGCCAGCAGCTTAAAAGCGCCGCAGGGAAAGACCCAGTACTTC. Its protein product is CASSLKAPQGKTQYF.

This clonotype was counted at least ten times. The CDR3, as DNA: TGCGCCAGCAGCCAACCCACGGCAGGGGTTCATGGCTACACCTTC. Amino acids: CASSQPTAGVHGYTF. The genes are TRBV4-1 and TRBJ1-2; D is perhaps TRBD1 (6 bases). Between the trimmed V and J ends, which lost 2 bases and 6 bases, there was a span of 16 bases. The CDR3 contains 15 residues. CDR1 and CDR2 (germline): MGHRA, YSYEKL.

This clonotype appeared a few times. This rearrangement joins TRBV7-2 to TRBJ1-1; D not resolved. Germline CDR1 reads SGHTA; CDR2 reads FQGNSA. The CDR3 runs to 15 residues. Trimming removed 1 base from V and 4 bases from J, with 13 bases in between. CDR3 loop: CASSLGTVGSTEAFF. CDR3 DNA sequence: TGTGCCAGCAGCTTAGGCACGGTGGGGAGCACTGAAGCTTTCTTT.

This chain joins TRBV12-3 or TRBV12-4 and TRBJ2-7; D ambiguous. There are 14 residues in the CDR3. Trimming removed 2 bases from V and 0 bases from J, with 8 bases in between. For the CDR3, the DNA is TGTGCCAGCAGTTTAAAAGGGTACTCCTACGAGCAGTACTTC. It translates to CASSLKGYSYEQYF.

Worth noting for this clonotype: One base away lies a much larger clone, so this may be a sequencing read error. The rearrangement uses TRBV5-1 and TRBJ2-7; 9 bases are a match to TRBD2. J was trimmed by 6 bases and V by 0 bases; bases with no gene match: 10. The CDR3 sequence is 16 residues long. The germline CDR1 and CDR2 sequences are SGHRS and YFSETQ. DNA for the CDR3: TGCGCCAGCAGCTTGGCAGCGGGGGGCCTCTTCAGCGAGCAGTACTTC. It encodes CASSLAAGGLFSEQYF.

This clonotype was seen repeatedly, ten times or more. The rearrangement links TRBV7-2 to TRBJ2-3; D is uncertain. Germline CDR1 is SGHTA and CDR2 is FQGNSA. CDR3 length: 14 residues. V gave up 0 bases and J gave up 2 bases, with 6 bases separating them. CDR3 region: CASSLAPNTDTQYF. The DNA for the CDR3 is TGTGCCAGCAGCTTAGCCCCCAACACAGATACGCAGTATTTT. The whole variable domain, remainder taken from reference TRBV7-2 and TRBJ2-3, is GAGVSQSPSNKVTEKGKDVELRCDPISGHTALYWYRQSLGQGLEFLIYFQGNSAPDKSGLPSDRFSAERTGGSVSTLTIQRTQQEDSAVYLCASSLAPNTDTQYFGPGTRLTVL.

This rearrangement joins TRBV20-1 to TRBJ1-5, with 7 nucleotides matching TRBD1. V trimming: 8 bases; J trimming: 1 base; junction bases outside the gene matches: 8. Germline values: CDR1 DFQATT, CDR2 SNEGSKA (reference sequence). The CDR3 is 14 residues long. Written as DNA, the CDR3 is TGCAGTACAGAAAGGGGGCTGAGCAATCAGCCCCAGCATTTT. It is translated as CSTERGLSNQPQHF.

This clonotype occurred many times. The chain carries TRBV20-1 and TRBJ1-2; 11 nucleotides agree with TRBD1. This CDR3 spans 15 amino acids. The V gene end was trimmed by 4 bases and the J gene end by 0 bases; junction bases not matched to a gene: 4. CDR1 DFQATT and CDR2 SNEGSKA come from the germline V gene (reference sequence). CDR3 sequence: CSAMDRGRPNYGYTF. The CDR3 coding sequence is TGCAGTGCTATGGACAGGGGGCGACCTAACTATGGCTACACCTTC.

This clonotype was seen at least ten times. The V and J genes are TRBV10-3 and TRBJ2-1, with 11 bases aligning to TRBD2. V was clipped by 5 bases and J by 4 bases; unmatched bases: 1. CDR3 length: 14 residues. In germline, CDR1 is ENHRY, CDR2 SYGVKD. The CDR3 region has the DNA TGTGCCATCAGTACTAGCGGGGGATACAATGAGCAGTTCTTC. This encodes CAISTSGGYNEQFF.

This clonotype was seen ten or more times. A read error may be the cause here, since a much bigger clone is one base away. V and J are TRBV7-2 and TRBJ2-7; TRBD2 might be the D (5 bases). Trimming left V 4 bases short and J 5 bases short, with 18 bases between. CDR1 SGHTA and CDR2 FQGNSA come from the germline V gene. This CDR3 region has 15 residues. CDR3 region: CASSSTPVLVHEQYF. The CDR3 DNA is TGTGCCAGCAGCTCCACCCCGGTACTAGTCCACGAGCAGTACTTC.

This clonotype turned up a few times. V gene TRBV9 combines with J gene TRBJ2-6, with D perhaps given as TRBD1 or TRBD2 (5 bases each). Per germline, CDR1 SGDLS and CDR2 YYNGEE. V shed 1 base and J shed 2 bases, with 13 bases lying between them. The length of the CDR3 is 17 residues. CDR3 loop: CASSVHRLGAGANVLTF. In DNA, the CDR3 is TGTGCCAGCAGCGTACATCGGCTGGGGGCTGGGGCCAACGTCCTGACTTTC.

This chain links TRBV7-3 with TRBJ2-3; 9 positions match TRBD2. Germline CDR1 and CDR2: SGHTA and FQGTGA. The CDR3 spans 16 residues. Trimming cost V 5 bases and J 2 bases; bases outside gene matches: 8. The CDR3 coding sequence is TGTGCCAGCAGCCCCGGCGGCGGGGGGGTCACAGATACGCAGTATTTT. Its translation is CASSPGGGGVTDTQYF.

This clonotype was counted ten times or more. A read error is possible here, since a much larger clone lies one base away. This chain uses TRBV7-2 with TRBJ2-2; weak D call: TRBD2 (5 bases). The germline gives CDR1 SGHTA, CDR2 FQGNSA. CDR3 length: 16 amino acids. The CDR3, as DNA: TGTGCCAGCAGCTTCCGCTACCCCATTAACACCGGGGAGCGGTTTTTT. It is translated as CASSFRYPINTGERFF. Variable domain in full (rest from reference TRBV7-2 and TRBJ2-2): GAGVSQSPSNKVTEKGKDVELRCDPISGHTALYWYRQSLGQGLEFLIYFQGNSAPDKSGLPSDRFSAERTGGSVSTLTIQRTQQEDSAVYLCASSFRYPINTGERFFGEGSRLTVL.

In the case of this clonotype: A much larger clonotype is one base distant, so this may be a read error. The chain combines TRBV6-2 or TRBV6-3 with TRBJ1-5; possible D gene TRBD1, 5 bases. The germline V and J ends were trimmed by 7 bases and 2 bases, with 9 bases remaining between them. The CDR3 has 13 residues. Germline V gene lookup returns CDR1 MNHEY and CDR2 SVGEGT. The CDR3 sequence is CASNDSRNQPQHF. CDR3 nucleotides: TGTGCCAGCAACGACAGTCGCAATCAGCCCCAGCATTTT.

In its sample, this clonotype was seen a few times. The chain uses TRBV5-6 and TRBJ1-2; D ambiguous. Germline V gene sequence: CDR1 SGHDT, CDR2 YYEEEE. Trimming stripped 6 bases from V and 4 bases from J, with 10 bases between. The CDR3 extends over 12 amino acids. CDR3 loop: CASTNGVYGYTF. The CDR3 bases are TGTGCCAGCACCAATGGGGTCTATGGCTACACCTTC. The whole variable domain, filled in from reference TRBV5-6 and TRBJ1-2, reads DAGVTQSPTHLIKTRGQQVTLRCSPKSGHDTVSWYQQALGQGPQFIFQYYEEEERQRGNFPDRFSGHQFPNYSSELNVNALLLGDSALYLCASTNGVYGYTFGSGTRLTVV.

The gene calls are TRBV29-1 and TRBJ2-3; D is unresolved. CDR3 size: 12 residues. CDR1 is SQVTM, CDR2 ANQGSEA, per germline. With 3 bases removed from V and 3 bases from J, the gap between germline ends came to 7 bases. The DNA for the CDR3 is TGCAGCGTTGACCTCCTTACAGATACGCAGTATTTT. As protein: CSVDLLTDTQYF.

This clonotype was recorded at least ten times. The junction and the germline gene differ at one end; a read error may be behind it. The chain joins TRBV7-7 to TRBJ2-5, with D perhaps assigned TRBD1 or TRBD2 (5 bases each). CDR3 length equals 15 residues. Germline CDR1 SSHAT, CDR2 FNYEAQ (reference sequence). The CDR3 loop reads CASSSTRDLGRTQYF. For the CDR3, the DNA is TGTGCTAGCAGCTCCACTCGGGACCTGGGCAGGACCCAGTACTTC.

The chain recombines TRBV7-2 with TRBJ2-4; D gene ambiguous. CDR3 length equals 11 residues. Trimming removed 7 bases at V and 9 bases at J, with 10 bases between. The germline V gene has CDR1 SGHTA and CDR2 FQGNSA. The chain's CDR3 is CASTELGIQYF. The CDR3 bases are TGTGCCAGCACCGAACTCGGCATTCAGTACTTC.

The chain couples TRBV7-3 to TRBJ1-1; possibly TRBD1 for D (6 bases). CDR3 length equals 15 residues. V lost 3 bases and J lost 0, with 11 bases in between. Looked up from germline, CDR1 is SGHTA and CDR2 is FQGTGA. CDR3 protein: CASSFTGNMNTEAFF. In DNA form, the CDR3 reads TGTGCCAGCAGCTTTACAGGGAACATGAACACTGAAGCTTTCTTT.

This clonotype was counted a single time. Possible read error: a much larger clone is one base away. This chain links TRBV5-6 with TRBJ2-7; maybe TRBD2 (6 bases). This CDR3 is 15 amino acids long. Germline V gene lookup returns CDR1 SGHDT and CDR2 YYEEEE. CDR3 protein: CTSSLSGVRTYEQYF. The CDR3 nucleotides are TGTACCAGCAGCTTATCGGGGGTCAGGACCTACGAGCAGTACTTC. The full variable domain, its missing parts supplied by reference TRBV5-6 and TRBJ2-7, is DAGVTQSPTHLIKTRGQQVTLRCSPKSGHDTVSWYQQALGQGPQFIFQYYEEEERQRGNFPDRFSGHQFPNYSSELNVNALLLGDSALYLCTSSLSGVRTYEQYFGPGTRLTVT.

Ten or more counts support this clonotype. The chain uses TRBV7-2 and TRBJ2-5; D gene ambiguous. Germline V gene lookup returns CDR1 SGHTA and CDR2 FQGNSA. V gave up 5 bases and J gave up 4 bases, with 14 bases separating them. The length of the CDR3 is 14 residues. For the CDR3, the DNA is TGTGCCAGCAGCATAGGCGGCACCTCAGAGACCCAGTACTTC. Protein product: CASSIGGTSETQYF.

This clonotype was counted many times. The chain carries TRBV20-1 and TRBJ2-1; TRBD2 agrees at 10 bases. V was clipped by 3 bases and J by 8 bases; unmatched bases: 13. Germline V gene sequence: CDR1 DFQATT, CDR2 SNEGSKA (reference sequence). The CDR3 is made up of 16 amino acids. CDR3 sequence reads: CSARPPTSGAWDEQFF. In DNA form, the CDR3 reads TGCAGTGCTAGGCCCCCAACTAGCGGGGCTTGGGATGAGCAGTTCTTC.

Many counts were recorded for this clonotype. The chain carries TRBV7-2 and TRBJ2-5; D uncertain. Germline V gene data show CDR1 as SGHTA and CDR2 as FQGNSA. This CDR3 is 13 amino acids long. Between the trimmed V and J ends, which lost 1 base and 3 bases, there was a span of 6 bases. CDR3 nucleotides: TGTGCCAGCAGCTTAGAACGGGAAGAGACCCAGTACTTC. Amino acids: CASSLEREETQYF. The full variable domain, in which reference TRBV7-2 and TRBJ2-5 provide the parts outside the CDR3, is GAGVSQSPSNKVTEKGKDVELRCDPISGHTALYWYRQSLGQGLEFLIYFQGNSAPDKSGLPSDRFSAERTGGSVSTLTIQRTQQEDSAVYLCASSLEREETQYFGPGTRLLVL.

The V gene is TRBV7-9, the J gene TRBJ1-1; no reliable D call. The CDR3 spans 14 residues. The germline V gene encodes CDR1 SEHNR and CDR2 FQNEAQ (reference sequence). Trimming shortened V by 2 bases and J by 0 bases, and 7 bases separated the two germline ends. The CDR3 reads CASSLNSVNTEAFF. In nucleotides, the CDR3 is TGTGCCAGCAGCTTAAATTCTGTGAACACTGAAGCTTTCTTT.

This clonotype was seen at least ten times. This rearrangement joins TRBV7-2 to TRBJ2-1; the D is unclear. The CDR3 runs 14 residues. Germline CDR1 SGHTA, CDR2 FQGNSA. Trimming stripped 5 bases from V and 9 bases from J, with 17 bases between. This CDR3 is CASSPQPALGEQFF. The CDR3 DNA sequence: TGTGCCAGCAGCCCCCAGCCGGCTCTAGGTGAGCAGTTCTTC.

This clonotype has ten or more counts. The J gene is TRBJ2-4, the V gene TRBV11-2; 7 bases are shared with TRBD1. This CDR3 is built from 13 residues. The J segment lost 6 bases and the V segment lost 8 bases, leaving 7 bases of the junction unmatched. Germline V gene data show CDR1 as SGHAT and CDR2 as FQNNGV. Written as DNA, the CDR3 is TGTGCCAGCGCCTCGACAGGGACAAACATTCAGTACTTC. Encoded protein: CASASTGTNIQYF.